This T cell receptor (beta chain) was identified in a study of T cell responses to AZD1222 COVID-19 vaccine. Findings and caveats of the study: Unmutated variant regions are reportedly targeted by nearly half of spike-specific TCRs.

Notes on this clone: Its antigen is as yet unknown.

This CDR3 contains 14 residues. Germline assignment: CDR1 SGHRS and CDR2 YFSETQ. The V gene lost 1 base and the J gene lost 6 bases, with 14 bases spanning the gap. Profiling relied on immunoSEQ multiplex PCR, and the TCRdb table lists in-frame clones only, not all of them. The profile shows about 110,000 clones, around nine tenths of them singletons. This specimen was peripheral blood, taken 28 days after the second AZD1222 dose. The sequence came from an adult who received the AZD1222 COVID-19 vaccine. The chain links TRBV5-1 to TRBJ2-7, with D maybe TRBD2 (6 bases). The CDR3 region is CASSLSREQGEQYF. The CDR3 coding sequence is TGCGCCAGCAGCTTGAGCCGGGAGCAGGGCGAGCAGTACTTC.